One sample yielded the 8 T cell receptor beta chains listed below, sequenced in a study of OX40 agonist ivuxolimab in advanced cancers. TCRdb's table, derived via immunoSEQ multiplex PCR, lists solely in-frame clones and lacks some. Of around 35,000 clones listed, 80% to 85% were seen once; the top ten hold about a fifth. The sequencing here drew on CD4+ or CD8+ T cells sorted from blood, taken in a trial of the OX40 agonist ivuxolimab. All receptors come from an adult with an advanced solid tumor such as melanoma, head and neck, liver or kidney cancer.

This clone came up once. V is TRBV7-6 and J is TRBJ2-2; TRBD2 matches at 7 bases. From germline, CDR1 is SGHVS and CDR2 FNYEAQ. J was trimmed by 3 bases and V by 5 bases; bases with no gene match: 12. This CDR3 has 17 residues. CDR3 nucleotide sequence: TGTGCCAGCAGCCCGGACATCCTCCTAGCGGACACCGGGGAGCTGTTTTTT. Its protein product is CASSPDILLADTGELFF.

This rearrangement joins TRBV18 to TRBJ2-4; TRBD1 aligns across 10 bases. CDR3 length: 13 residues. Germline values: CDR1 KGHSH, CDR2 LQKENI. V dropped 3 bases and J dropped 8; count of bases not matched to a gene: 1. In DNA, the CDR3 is TGTGCCAGCTCACCGGGGACAGGGGACATTCAGTACTTC. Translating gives CASSPGTGDIQYF.

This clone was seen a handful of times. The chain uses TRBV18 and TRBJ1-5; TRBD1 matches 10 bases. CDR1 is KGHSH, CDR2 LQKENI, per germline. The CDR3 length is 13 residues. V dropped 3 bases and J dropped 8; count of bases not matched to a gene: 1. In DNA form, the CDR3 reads TGTGCCAGCTCACCCGGACAGGGGGAGCCCCAGCATTTT. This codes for CASSPGQGEPQHF.

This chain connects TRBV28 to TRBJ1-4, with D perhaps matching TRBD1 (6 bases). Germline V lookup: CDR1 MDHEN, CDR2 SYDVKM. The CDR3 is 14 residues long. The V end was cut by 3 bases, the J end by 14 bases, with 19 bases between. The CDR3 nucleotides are TGTGCCAGCAGTTTTGGGGGCTGGGCGTCTAAGCTGTTTTTT. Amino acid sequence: CASSFGGWASKLFF. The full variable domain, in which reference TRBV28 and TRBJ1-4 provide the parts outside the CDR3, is DVKVTQSSRYLVKRTGEKVFLECVQDMDHENMFWYRQDPGLGLRLIYFSYDVKMKEKGDIPEGYSVSREKKERFSLILESASTNQTSMYLCASSFGGWASKLFFGSGTQLSVL.

The CDR3 region is CASSLLDREQFF. CDR3 in DNA: TGTGCCAGCAGTTTACTGGACAGAGAGCAGTTCTTC. The chain links TRBV28 to TRBJ2-1; D perhaps matches TRBD1 (6 bases). The V gene lost 2 bases and the J gene lost 10 bases, with 9 bases spanning the gap. Germline V gene data show CDR1 as MDHEN and CDR2 as SYDVKM. This CDR3 region has 12 residues.

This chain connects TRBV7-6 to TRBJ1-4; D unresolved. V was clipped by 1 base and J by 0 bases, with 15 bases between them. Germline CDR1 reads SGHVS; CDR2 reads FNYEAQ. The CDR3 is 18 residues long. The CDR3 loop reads CASSLVPSDGATNEKLFF. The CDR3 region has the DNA TGTGCCAGCAGCTTAGTCCCCAGTGACGGTGCAACTAATGAAAAACTGTTTTTT.

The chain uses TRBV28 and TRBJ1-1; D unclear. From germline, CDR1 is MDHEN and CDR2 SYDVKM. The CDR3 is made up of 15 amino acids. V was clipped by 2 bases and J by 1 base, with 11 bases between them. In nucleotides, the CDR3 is TGTGCCAGCAGTTTACCATCAGACGGGAACACTGAAGCTTTCTTT. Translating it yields CASSLPSDGNTEAFF.

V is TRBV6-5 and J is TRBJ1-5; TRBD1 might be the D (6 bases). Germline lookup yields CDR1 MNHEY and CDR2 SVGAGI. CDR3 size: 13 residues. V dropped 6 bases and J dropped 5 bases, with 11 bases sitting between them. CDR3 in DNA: TGTGCCAGCAGGCGGACAGTTGATCAGCCCCAGCATTTT. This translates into CASRRTVDQPQHF.